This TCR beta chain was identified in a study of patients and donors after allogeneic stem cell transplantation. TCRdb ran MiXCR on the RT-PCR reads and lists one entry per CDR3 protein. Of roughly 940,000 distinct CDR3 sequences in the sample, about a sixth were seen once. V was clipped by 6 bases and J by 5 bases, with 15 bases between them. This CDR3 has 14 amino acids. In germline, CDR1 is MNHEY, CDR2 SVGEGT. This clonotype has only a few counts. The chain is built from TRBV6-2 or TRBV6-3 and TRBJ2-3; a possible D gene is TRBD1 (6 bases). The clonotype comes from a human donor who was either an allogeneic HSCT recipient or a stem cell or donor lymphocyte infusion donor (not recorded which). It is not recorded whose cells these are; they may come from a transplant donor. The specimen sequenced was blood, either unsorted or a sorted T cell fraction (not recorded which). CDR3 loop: CASSRGGTRDTQYF. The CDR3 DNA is TGTGCCAGCAGCCGCGGTGGGACACGAGATACGCAGTATTTT.